Below are 16 T cell receptor beta chains sequenced from a single sample in a study of T cells in localized non-small cell lung cancer. The protocol was immunoSEQ multiplex PCR, while the TCRdb copy is restricted to in-frame clones and leaves out a portion. The sample shows approximately 35,000 clones, approximately 90% of them seen only once. The specimen was peripheral blood, collected before any cancer treatment. Receptors originate from a female donor at least 60 years old with stage I lung adenocarcinoma.

The chain carries TRBV9 and TRBJ2-7, with 11 bases fitting TRBD1. V shed 1 base and J 5 bases; nucleotides not matched to a gene: 2. This CDR3 comprises 14 residues. In germline, CDR1 is SGDLS, CDR2 YYNGEE. CDR3 region: CASSVRTGGHEQYF. The CDR3 DNA reads as TGTGCCAGCAGCGTAAGGACAGGGGGCCACGAGCAGTACTTC.

The V call is TRBV19, the J call TRBJ1-2; 8 bases map to TRBD1. Trimming removed 5 bases from V and 6 bases from J; junction bases left unmatched: 8. This CDR3 contains 14 residues. CDR1 is LNHDA, CDR2 SQIVND, per germline (reference sequence). The CDR3 region has the DNA TGTGCCAGTAGTGGGGGACAGGTAAAGAATGGCTACACCTTC. It is translated as CASSGGQVKNGYTF.

The chain has TRBV5-5 and TRBJ1-5, with TRBD1 as a possible D gene (5 bases). The CDR3 contains 15 residues. Per germline, CDR1 SGHKS and CDR2 YYEKEE (reference sequence). V was cut by 0 bases and J by 6 bases, with 13 bases left in between. In DNA, the CDR3 is TGTGCCAGCAGCTTGGGTCAGGGAAACGGTCAGCCCCAGCATTTT. It codes for CASSLGQGNGQPQHF.

This rearrangement joins TRBV10-1 to TRBJ2-5, with 10 nucleotides matching TRBD2. The length of the CDR3 is 16 residues. CDR1 WNHNN and CDR2 SYGVQD come from the germline V gene (reference sequence). The junction had 16 bases not matched to a gene; V was cut back by 10 bases and J by 5 bases. The CDR3 loop reads CATVRLAGGRWETQYF. The CDR3 DNA reads TGCGCCACCGTCAGACTAGCGGGCGGTAGATGGGAGACCCAGTACTTC.

This clone was recorded a few times. This chain uses TRBV18 with TRBJ2-6; D is perhaps TRBD1 (5 bases). The CDR3 loop spans 15 amino acids. Germline V gene sequence: CDR1 KGHSH, CDR2 LQKENI. Trimming took off 10 bases at V and 0 bases at J, with 13 bases between the two ends. The CDR3 reads CATSQGISGANVLTF. CDR3 nucleotides: TGTGCCACCTCCCAGGGAATCTCTGGGGCCAACGTCCTGACTTTC.

The genes are TRBV5-1 and TRBJ1-2, with a tentative D call TRBD1 (5 bases). The CDR3 has 14 residues. Trimming cost V 7 bases and J 6 bases, with 19 bases left between them. In germline, CDR1 is SGHRS, CDR2 YFSETQ. CDR3 bases: TGCGCCAGCCGGGACGGTGGGATGTCCGATGGCTACACCTTC. Its protein is CASRDGGMSDGYTF.

This clone was counted once. V is TRBV6-1 and J is TRBJ1-1; the D gene is possibly TRBD1 (5 bases). V lost 2 bases, J lost 6 bases, and 19 bases lay in between. The length of the CDR3 is 16 residues. Germline V gene lookup returns CDR1 MNHNS and CDR2 SASEGT. The CDR3 region has the DNA TGTGCCAGCAGTGAAAAAGGGGCGGAGGGAGGGCCTGAAGCTTTCTTT. This gives the protein CASSEKGAEGGPEAFF.

DNA for the CDR3: TGTGCCAGCAACGCACAGGGGGGCCCCTACGAGCAGTACTTC. It codes for CASNAQGGPYEQYF. The rearrangement links TRBV11-2 to TRBJ2-7; 8 nucleotides agree with TRBD1. CDR3 length: 14 amino acids. Germline V lookup: CDR1 SGHAT, CDR2 FQNNGV. V was clipped by 7 bases and J by 2 bases; unmatched bases: 7.

The chain joins TRBV18 to TRBJ2-7; D uncertain. Germline-derived CDR1 and CDR2 are KGHSH and LQKENI. The CDR3 is made up of 14 amino acids. V shed 1 base and J shed 0 bases, with 7 bases lying between them. CDR3 loop: CASSPRSSSYEQYF. The CDR3 DNA is TGTGCCAGCTCACCACGTAGCAGCTCCTACGAGCAGTACTTC.

The V and J genes are TRBV30 and TRBJ1-5, with 7 positions matching TRBD1. J lost 0 bases, V lost 3 bases, and 8 bases had no gene match. This CDR3 spans 16 amino acids. Germline V gene data show CDR1 as GTSNPN and CDR2 as SVGIG (reference sequence). CDR3 bases: TGTGCCTGGAGGGACCCACGGACAGGTAGCAATCAGCCCCAGCATTTT. It codes for CAWRDPRTGSNQPQHF.

This chain connects TRBV25-1 to TRBJ2-2; D is unresolved. Germline V CDR1 and CDR2: MGHDK, SYGVNS. The CDR3 extends over 14 amino acids. V was clipped by 6 bases and J by 4 bases, with 12 bases between them. CDR3 bases: TGTGCCAGCAGCCCCGATCGAGGCACCGGGGAGCTGTTTTTT. Its translation: CASSPDRGTGELFF.

The chain couples TRBV12-5 to TRBJ1-5, with D tentatively TRBD1 (6 bases). CDR1 LGHNT and CDR2 FRNRAP come from the germline V gene. Trimming cost V 3 bases and J 7 bases, with 13 bases left between them. The CDR3 runs to 14 residues. The CDR3 loop reads CASGFATGGQPQHF. CDR3 nucleotide sequence: TGTGCTAGTGGTTTTGCGACAGGCGGGCAGCCCCAGCATTTT.

This clone was seen once. The chain recombines TRBV9 with TRBJ1-5, with D perhaps TRBD1 (5 bases). This CDR3 is built from 15 residues. In germline, CDR1 is SGDLS, CDR2 YYNGEE. Trimming left V 2 bases short and J 4 bases short, with 13 bases between. Here the CDR3 reads CASSVGGTPNQPQHF. DNA of the CDR3: TGTGCCAGCAGCGTGGGGGGTACCCCGAATCAGCCCCAGCATTTT.

The chain links TRBV6-7 to TRBJ1-1; unclear D gene. TRBV6-7 qualifies as an ORF whose function is uncertain. The CDR3 runs 14 residues. Trimming removed 0 bases at V and 2 bases at J, with 7 bases between. This chain's CDR3 is CASSYSCHNTEAFF. CDR3 bases: TGTGCCAGCAGTTACTCTTGTCATAACACTGAAGCTTTCTTT.

This chain joins TRBV7-2 and TRBJ1-2; D is undetermined. The CDR3 length is 14 residues. V was shortened by 1 base and J by 6 bases, with 12 bases between the two germline ends. The germline gives CDR1 SGHTA, CDR2 FQGNSA. CDR3 residues: CASSLGAGDHGYTF. Here the CDR3 DNA reads TGTGCCAGCAGCTTAGGGGCAGGAGATCATGGCTACACCTTC.

The V gene is TRBV5-8, the J gene TRBJ1-5, with 8 bases fitting TRBD1. Germline V CDR1 and CDR2: SGHTS, YDEGEE. V lost 5 bases to trimming and J lost 6 bases; unmatched junction nucleotides: 7. The CDR3 loop spans 14 amino acids. CDR3 DNA sequence: TGTGCCAGCAGAGTGGGACAGGCCGGTCAGCCCCAGCATTTT. Encoded protein: CASRVGQAGQPQHF.